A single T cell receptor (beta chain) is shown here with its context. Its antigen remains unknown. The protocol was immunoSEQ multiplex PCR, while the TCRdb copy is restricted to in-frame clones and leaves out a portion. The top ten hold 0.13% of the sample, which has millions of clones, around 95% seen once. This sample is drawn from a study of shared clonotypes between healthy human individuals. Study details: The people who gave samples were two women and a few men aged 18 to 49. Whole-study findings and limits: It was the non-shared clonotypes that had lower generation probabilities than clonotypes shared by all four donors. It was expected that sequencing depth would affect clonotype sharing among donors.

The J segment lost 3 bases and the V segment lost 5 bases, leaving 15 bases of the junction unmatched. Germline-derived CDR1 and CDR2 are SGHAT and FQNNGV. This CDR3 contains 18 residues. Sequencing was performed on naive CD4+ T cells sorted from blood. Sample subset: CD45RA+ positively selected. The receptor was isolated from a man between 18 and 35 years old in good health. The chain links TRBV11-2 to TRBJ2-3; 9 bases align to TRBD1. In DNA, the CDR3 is TGTGCCAGCAGCCAAAAACCTTCCGGGACAGGGCGAACAGATACGCAGTATTTT. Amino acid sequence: CASSQKPSGTGRTDTQYF. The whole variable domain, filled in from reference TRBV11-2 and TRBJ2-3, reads EAGVAQSPRYKIIEKRQSVAFWCNPISGHATLYWYQQILGQGPKLLIQFQNNGVVDDSQLPKDRFSAERLKGVDSTLKIQPAKLEDSAVYLCASSQKPSGTGRTDTQYFGPGTRLTVL.